Below, 16 T cell receptor beta chains from the same sample are listed, as sequenced in a study of shared clonotypes between healthy human individuals. Assay used: immunoSEQ multiplex PCR; TCRdb lists only in-frame clones, some missing. This sample has approximately 2,000,000 clones, with just under 95% found just once. Input material: naive CD4+ T cells from PBMCs. Subset: CD45RA+ positively selected. The origin of the receptors is a man younger than 35 in good health. Some clones in this sample may be carry-over from other donors' samples.

V and J are TRBV9 and TRBJ2-2; D possibly corresponds to TRBD1 (6 bases). V dropped 3 bases and J dropped 5 bases, with 14 bases sitting between them. The germline V gene has CDR1 SGDLS and CDR2 YYNGEE. CDR3 size: 15 residues. In nucleotides, the CDR3 is TGTGCCAGCAGCGCGACAGGACGCCCTACCGGGGAGCTGTTTTTT. This gives the protein CASSATGRPTGELFF.

The chain combines TRBV27 with TRBJ2-5; 10 nucleotides agree with TRBD2. Germline V lookup: CDR1 MNHEY, CDR2 SMNVEV (reference sequence). The CDR3 consists of 19 residues. Trimming at V came to 5 bases and at J to 7 bases, leaving 22 bases not matched to a gene. The CDR3 DNA sequence: TGTGCCAGCAGTACACCTAGGACCGAAGTAGCGGGAGGATTGGGGACCCAGTACTTC. Residues: CASSTPRTEVAGGLGTQYF.

V is TRBV2 and J is TRBJ2-1; 11 bases are a match to TRBD1. The V gene's germline CDR1 is SNHLY and CDR2 FYNNEI. There are 14 residues in the CDR3. Trimming cost V 10 bases and J 4 bases; bases outside gene matches: 6. The CDR3 protein is CATSRDRGYNEQFF. Here the CDR3 DNA reads TGTGCCACCTCCCGGGACAGGGGGTACAATGAGCAGTTCTTC.

CDR3 protein: CASSLDSETQYF. The CDR3 coding sequence is TGTGCCAGCAGCTTGGACTCAGAGACCCAGTACTTC. The chain joins TRBV7-8 to TRBJ2-5, with D perhaps matching TRBD2 (5 bases). Trimming left V 3 bases short and J 4 bases short, with 6 bases between. The CDR3 extends over 12 amino acids. CDR1 and CDR2 (germline): SGHVS, FQNEAQ.

The chain has TRBV28 and TRBJ2-1; 7 bases line up with TRBD1. Germline loops: CDR1 MDHEN, CDR2 SYDVKM. The CDR3 extends over 15 amino acids. J lost 3 bases, V lost 10 bases, and 12 bases had no gene match. The CDR3 reads CAIKVTGFLYNEQFF. In DNA, the CDR3 is TGTGCCATCAAAGTGACAGGGTTTCTCTACAATGAGCAGTTCTTC.

The chain recombines TRBV5-1 with TRBJ2-3; no definite D call. The ends were cut back, 3 bases at V and 3 bases at J, with 14 bases in the middle. CDR3 length: 15 amino acids. From germline, CDR1 is SGHRS and CDR2 YFSETQ. This CDR3 reads CASSSIVSTTDTQYF. The CDR3 region has the DNA TGCGCCAGCAGCTCGATAGTCTCGACTACAGATACGCAGTATTTT. Full variable domain (missing parts from reference TRBV5-1 and TRBJ2-3): KAGVTQTPRYLIKTRGQQVTLSCSPISGHRSVSWYQQTPGQGLQFLFEYFSETQRNKGNFPGRFSGRQFSNSRSEMNVSTLELGDSALYLCASSSIVSTTDTQYFGPGTRLTVL.

This chain's CDR3 is CASSFLADPPLELFF. The CDR3 DNA reads as TGCGCCAGCAGCTTTTTAGCGGACCCACCCCTGGAGCTGTTTTTT. The V call is TRBV5-1, the J call TRBJ2-2, with a possible D match to TRBD2 (6 bases). The germline V and J ends were trimmed by 2 bases and 10 bases, with 18 bases remaining between them. The germline V gene encodes CDR1 SGHRS and CDR2 YFSETQ. The CDR3 has 15 residues.

J is TRBJ1-1 and V is TRBV19, with TRBD1 matching 7 bases. CDR3 length: 13 residues. Germline CDR1 reads LNHDA; CDR2 reads SQIVND (reference sequence). V lost 9 bases, J lost 6 bases, and 10 bases stayed unmatched. The CDR3 DNA reads TGTGCCAGCAGACAGGGAAGGGTCCCTGAAGCTTTCTTT. It encodes CASRQGRVPEAFF. The variable domain in full, completed from reference TRBV19 and TRBJ1-1, reads DGGITQSPKYLFRKEGQNVTLSCEQNLNHDAMYWYRQDPGQGLRLIYYSQIVNDFQKGDIAEGYSVSREKKESFPLTVTSAQKNPTAFYLCASRQGRVPEAFFGQGTRLTVV.

The J gene is TRBJ2-7, the V gene TRBV18; 10 bases line up with TRBD2. V was pared by 6 bases and J by 2 bases, with 19 bases of the junction left unmatched. The CDR3 runs to 19 residues. The germline V gene has CDR1 KGHSH and CDR2 LQKENI. CDR3 sequence reads: CASSTSSGPAGGPAYEQYF. As DNA, the CDR3 is TGTGCCAGCTCCACCTCTAGCGGGCCAGCGGGAGGGCCCGCCTACGAGCAGTACTTC.

The rearrangement links TRBV29-1 to TRBJ1-4; D is undetermined. The CDR3 covers 14 residues. The V gene's germline CDR1 is SQVTM and CDR2 ANQGSEA. Trimming took off 7 bases at V and 0 bases at J, with 12 bases between the two ends. CDR3 loop: CSAQSTATNEKLFF. CDR3 bases: TGCAGCGCACAAAGTACTGCAACTAATGAAAAACTGTTTTTT. Full variable domain (remainder filled in from reference TRBV29-1 and TRBJ1-4): SAVISQKPSRDICQRGTSLTIQCQVDSQVTMMFWYRQQPGQSLTLIATANQGSEATYESGFVIDKFPISRPNLTFSTLTVSNMSPEDSSIYLCSAQSTATNEKLFFGSGTQLSVL.

In its sample, this clone was seen once. This chain connects TRBV28 to TRBJ1-2, with 8 positions matching TRBD1. CDR3 length: 16 amino acids. The J segment lost 8 bases and the V segment lost 6 bases, leaving 17 bases of the junction unmatched. Germline-derived CDR1 and CDR2 are MDHEN and SYDVKM. This CDR3 is CASSAKGAPAGGGYTF. In DNA form, the CDR3 reads TGTGCCAGCAGCGCAAAAGGGGCCCCTGCAGGGGGCGGCTACACCTTC.

The chain carries TRBV4-2 and TRBJ1-3; D is perhaps TRBD1 (5 bases). The length of the CDR3 is 16 residues. Germline V gene lookup returns CDR1 LGHNA and CDR2 YNFKEQ. V was pared by 0 bases and J by 7 bases, with 16 bases between. CDR3 in amino acids: CASSQEGAGRLNTIYF. The DNA of the CDR3 is TGTGCCAGCAGCCAAGAAGGGGCAGGACGACTCAACACCATATATTTT.

The V call is TRBV7-3, the J call TRBJ2-2, with D perhaps matching TRBD2 (6 bases). CDR3 length equals 16 residues. With 5 bases removed from V and 4 bases from J, the gap between germline ends came to 17 bases. Germline CDR1 is SGHTA and CDR2 is FQGTGA. In DNA, the CDR3 is TGTGCCAGCAGCGGCCCAGGGCAGGGAGGCACCGGGGAGCTGTTTTTT. It is translated as CASSGPGQGGTGELFF.

This clone is a singleton in its sample. The rearrangement uses TRBV10-1 and TRBJ2-2; D remains unclear. The CDR3 loop spans 17 amino acids. V dropped 1 base and J dropped 4 bases, with 16 bases sitting between them. Germline CDR1 WNHNN, CDR2 SYGVQD (reference sequence). The CDR3 bases are TGCGCCAGCAGTGAGTGCCGACGAGGTTCAATCACCGGGGAGCTGTTTTTT. It translates to CASSECRRGSITGELFF.

The chain recombines TRBV9 with TRBJ2-3; 7 positions agree with TRBD2. Germline values: CDR1 SGDLS, CDR2 YYNGEE. This CDR3 region has 16 residues. Germline trimming cut 3 bases from V and 0 bases from J; bases unmatched to any gene: 7. The CDR3 bases are TGTGCCAGCAGCGCCCCCCTAGCGGCTAGCACAGATACGCAGTATTTT. It specifies CASSAPLAASTDTQYF.

This chain uses TRBV9 with TRBJ2-7; 8 bases align to TRBD1. V was clipped by 4 bases and J by 7 bases; unmatched bases: 7. The CDR3 consists of 13 residues. Germline-derived CDR1 and CDR2 are SGDLS and YYNGEE. The CDR3 DNA reads as TGTGCCAGCAGCCTACGGACAGGGCGAGAGCAGTACTTC. Its translation is CASSLRTGREQYF.